Given below is one T cell receptor beta chain in context. Its antigen is not identified. This entry comes from a study of vaccination effects on CD4 cells after COVID-19. V was clipped by 4 bases and J by 4 bases; unmatched bases: 5. Germline lookup yields CDR1 LGHNA and CDR2 YSLEER. The length of the CDR3 is 17 residues. Antigen-specific CD4+ T cells were expanded with viral peptide pools in the ViraFEST assay before sequencing. CD4+ T cell isolation took place after about 11 days of culture. A positive SARS-CoV-2 PCR test fell between March and December 2020. Libraries were prepared by immunoSEQ multiplex PCR; TCRdb keeps only in-frame clonotypes and omits some of them. The data show under 80,000 clones, 65% to 85% seen once.

This TCR was recovered from a human donor who had a prior SARS-CoV-2 infection. The chain combines TRBV4-3 with TRBJ2-4; 15 bases line up with TRBD2. Sequencing was performed on CD4+ T cells from PBMCs cultured with HIV peptides, taken before COVID-19 vaccination. Sample subset: HIV-1 Nef peptide pool negative control/reference culture. Here the CDR3 reads CASSPRTSGGAKNIQYF. The CDR3 nucleotides read TGCGCCAGCAGCCCTCGGACTAGCGGGGGGGCTAAAAACATTCAGTACTTC.